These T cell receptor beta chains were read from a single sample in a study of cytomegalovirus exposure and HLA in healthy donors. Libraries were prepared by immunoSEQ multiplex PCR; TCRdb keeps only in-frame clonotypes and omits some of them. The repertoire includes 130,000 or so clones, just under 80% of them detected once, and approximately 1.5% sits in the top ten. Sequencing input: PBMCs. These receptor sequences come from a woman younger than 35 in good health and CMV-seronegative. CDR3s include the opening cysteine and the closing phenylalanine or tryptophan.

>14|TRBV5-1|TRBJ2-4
CASSLSAGQNIQYF
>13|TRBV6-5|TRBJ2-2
CASSLTPYGELFF
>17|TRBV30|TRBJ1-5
CAWSVSSGVYSNQPQHF
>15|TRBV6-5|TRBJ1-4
CASSDRQGQGEKLFF
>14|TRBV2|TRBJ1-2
CASSINAGVGGYTF
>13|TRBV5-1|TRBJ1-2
CASSSTGDEGYTF
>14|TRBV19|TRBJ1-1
CASSISATPKEAFF
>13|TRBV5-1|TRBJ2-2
CASSWRGAGELFF
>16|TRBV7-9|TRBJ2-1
CASSLGVQGASGEQFF
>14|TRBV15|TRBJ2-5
CATKVVGGQETQYF
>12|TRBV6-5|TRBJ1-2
CASSYFGDGYTF
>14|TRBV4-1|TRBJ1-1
CASSHQGVNTEAFF
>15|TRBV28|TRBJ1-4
CASSLRWDRLEKLFF
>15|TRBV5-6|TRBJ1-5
CASSLRQGGNQPQHF
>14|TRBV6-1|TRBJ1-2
CASSVRLANYGYTF
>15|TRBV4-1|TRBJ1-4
CASSTVGGRGEKLFF
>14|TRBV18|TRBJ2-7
CASSPTSGPYEQYF
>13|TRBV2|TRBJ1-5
CASSGQGNQPQHF
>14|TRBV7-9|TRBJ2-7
CASSITSGYSEQYF
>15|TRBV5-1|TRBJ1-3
CASSPGLLSGNTIYF
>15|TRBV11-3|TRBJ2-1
CASSLSGRVSNEQFF
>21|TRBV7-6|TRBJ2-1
CASSLRRSGSSGRAVYNEQFF
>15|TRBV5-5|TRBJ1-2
CASSPGQGASYGYTF
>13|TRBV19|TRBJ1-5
CASNSDRGQPQHF
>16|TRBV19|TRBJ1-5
CASSIAEVYSNQPQHF
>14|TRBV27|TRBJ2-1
CASSFSDRSGEQFF
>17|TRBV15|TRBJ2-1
CATSRRRTGTTYNEQFF
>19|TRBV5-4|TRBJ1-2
CASSLSRGIRSTGVYGYTF
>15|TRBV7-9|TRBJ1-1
CASSLSDGINTEAFF
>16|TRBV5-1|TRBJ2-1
CASSIVPGDRGNEQFF
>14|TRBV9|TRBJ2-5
CASSVGTRQETQYF
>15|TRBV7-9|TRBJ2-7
CASSDLAGGGREQYF
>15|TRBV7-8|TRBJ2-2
CASSPEGANTGELFF
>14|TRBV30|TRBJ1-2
CAWRWTGEDHGYTF
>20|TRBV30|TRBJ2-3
CAWSHGGASGRVPSTDTQYF
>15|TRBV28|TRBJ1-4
CASSPPGTANEKLFF
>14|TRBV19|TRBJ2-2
CASSIKGRGGELFF
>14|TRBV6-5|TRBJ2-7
CASSSGTSGNEQYF
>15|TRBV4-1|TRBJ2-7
CATAAIQGKVYEQYF
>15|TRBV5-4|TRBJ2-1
CASSSASGLYNEQFF
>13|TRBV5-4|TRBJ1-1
CASSLERVTEAFF
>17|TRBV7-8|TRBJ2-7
CASSLLTPGPRGLEQYF
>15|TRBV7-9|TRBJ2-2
CASSLRLSGTGELFF
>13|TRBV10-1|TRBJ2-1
CASSESASHEQFF
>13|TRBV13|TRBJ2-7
CASRQGFLGEQYF